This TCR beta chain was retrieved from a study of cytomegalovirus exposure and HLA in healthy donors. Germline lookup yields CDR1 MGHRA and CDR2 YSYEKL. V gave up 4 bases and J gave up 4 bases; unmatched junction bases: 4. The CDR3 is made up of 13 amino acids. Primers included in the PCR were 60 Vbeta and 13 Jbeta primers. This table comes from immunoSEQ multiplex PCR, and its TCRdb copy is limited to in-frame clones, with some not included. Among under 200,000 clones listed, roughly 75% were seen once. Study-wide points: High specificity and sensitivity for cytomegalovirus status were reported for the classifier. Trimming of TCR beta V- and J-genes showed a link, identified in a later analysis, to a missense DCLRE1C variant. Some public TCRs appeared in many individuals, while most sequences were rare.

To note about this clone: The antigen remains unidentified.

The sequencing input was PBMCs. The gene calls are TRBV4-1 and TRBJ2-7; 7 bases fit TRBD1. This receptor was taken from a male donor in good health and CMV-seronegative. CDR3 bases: TGCGCCAGCAGCCTAAGACAGGGTTACGAGCAGTACTTC. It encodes CASSLRQGYEQYF.